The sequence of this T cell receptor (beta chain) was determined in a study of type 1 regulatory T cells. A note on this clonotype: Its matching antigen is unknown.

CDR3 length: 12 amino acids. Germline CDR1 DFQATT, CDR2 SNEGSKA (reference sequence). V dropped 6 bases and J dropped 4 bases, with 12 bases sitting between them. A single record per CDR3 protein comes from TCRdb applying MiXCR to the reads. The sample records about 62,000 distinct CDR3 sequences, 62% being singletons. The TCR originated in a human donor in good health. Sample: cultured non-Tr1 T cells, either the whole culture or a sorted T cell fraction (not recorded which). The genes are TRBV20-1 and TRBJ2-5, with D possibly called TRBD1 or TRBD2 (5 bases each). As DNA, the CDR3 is TGCAGTGCCACACTAGGGGCAGAGACCCAGTACTTC. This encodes CSATLGAETQYF.